These 22 T cell receptor beta chains originate from one sample sequenced in a study of a mutant IDH1 vaccine in newly diagnosed glioma. Assay used: immunoSEQ multiplex PCR; TCRdb lists only in-frame clones, some missing. The top ten hold roughly 3% of the sample, which has about 56,000 clones, around four fifths seen once. Time point in this sample: week 47, end of study. Topical imiquimod was applied with each vaccine dose, which held 300 ug of mutant IDH1 20-mer peptide. These TCRs' antigens remain unknown. The source material was PBMCs, sampled from a glioma patient whose treatment included an IDH1 peptide vaccine. The receptors shown here come from a woman aged 50 to 65 with glioma.

The chain combines TRBV19 with TRBJ2-7; 7 bases are a match to TRBD1. The CDR3 has 14 amino acids. V lost 5 bases and J lost 2; bases outside the gene matches: 6. Germline assignment: CDR1 LNHDA and CDR2 SQIVND (reference sequence). CDR3 nucleotides: TGTGCCAGTAGTCCGGGACAGACAACCTACGAGCAGTACTTC. This translates into CASSPGQTTYEQYF.

The gene calls are TRBV30 and TRBJ1-1; no firm D call. Germline values: CDR1 GTSNPN, CDR2 SVGIG (reference sequence). This CDR3 is built from 11 residues. Trimming took off 1 base at V and 8 bases at J, with 8 bases between the two ends. CDR3 loop: CAWSAFKEAFF. CDR3 nucleotides: TGTGCCTGGAGTGCCTTTAAGGAAGCTTTCTTT.

This clone was counted once. The chain has TRBV7-2 and TRBJ1-5, with a possible D match to TRBD1 (5 bases). Germline lookup yields CDR1 SGHTA and CDR2 FQGNSA. This CDR3 has 15 amino acids. V shed 5 bases and J shed 1 base, with 12 bases lying between them. The CDR3 nucleotides read TGTGCCAGCAGCCCCAGGGACGCAAGCAATCAGCCCCAGCATTTT. It specifies CASSPRDASNQPQHF.

The chain uses TRBV14 and TRBJ2-5; 11 nucleotides agree with TRBD2. The junction had 7 bases not matched to a gene; V was cut back by 6 bases and J by 7 bases. The CDR3 has 14 residues. CDR1 and CDR2 from the germline V gene are SGHDN and FVKESK. The CDR3 DNA reads TGTGCCAGCAGTTATAGCGGGACTAGCGGGACCCAGTACTTC. The encoded protein is CASSYSGTSGTQYF.

The V and J genes are TRBV4-3 and TRBJ2-5, with 12 bases matching TRBD1. Germline CDR1 reads LGHNA; CDR2 reads YSLEER. The CDR3 sequence is 16 residues long. After removal of 0 bases from V and 5 bases from J, the junction contained 4 bases not matched to a gene. CDR3 coding DNA: TGCGCCAGCAGCCAAGATGGGACAGGGGGCGCGGAGACCCAGTACTTC. This gives the protein CASSQDGTGGAETQYF.

The J gene is TRBJ1-1, the V gene TRBV5-4; D is unresolved. The CDR3 loop spans 15 amino acids. Germline V CDR1 and CDR2: SGHNT, YYREEE (reference sequence). Trimming left V 0 bases short and J 1 base short, with 10 bases between. The CDR3 is CASSLVGIANTEAFF. DNA for the CDR3: TGTGCCAGCAGCTTGGTAGGGATCGCGAACACTGAAGCTTTCTTT.

This rearrangement joins TRBV6-4 to TRBJ1-1; 12 nucleotides align to TRBD1. The CDR3 runs to 14 residues. CDR1 and CDR2 from the germline V gene are MRHNA and SNTAGT. V dropped 2 bases and J dropped 6; count of bases not matched to a gene: 1. In nucleotides, the CDR3 is TGTGCCAGCAGTGACGGGACAGGGGGCGCTGAAGCTTTCTTT. Translating gives CASSDGTGGAEAFF.

V is TRBV6-6 and J is TRBJ2-5, with 12 bases aligning to TRBD2. The J segment lost 5 bases and the V segment lost 6 bases, leaving 1 base of the junction unmatched. The CDR3 consists of 13 residues. The germline CDR1 and CDR2 sequences are MNHNY and SVGAGI (reference sequence). The CDR3 region has the DNA TGTGCCAGCAGCGGACTAGCGGGGGAGACCCAGTACTTC. Its protein product is CASSGLAGETQYF.

Here the CDR3 DNA reads TGTGCCTGGACGGGACAGGGGAAACACTCTGGAAACACCATATATTTT. Its protein product is CAWTGQGKHSGNTIYF. V and J are TRBV30 and TRBJ1-3, with TRBD1 identical over 10 bases. Germline V CDR1 and CDR2: GTSNPN, SVGIG (reference sequence). The V gene end was trimmed by 4 bases and the J gene end by 0 bases; junction bases not matched to a gene: 6. The CDR3 contains 16 residues.

This sequence joins TRBV5-1 and TRBJ2-6; D gene unclear. This CDR3 region has 15 residues. CDR1 and CDR2 (germline): SGHRS, YFSETQ. The V end lost 6 bases, the J end lost 0 bases, and 10 bases lay between the germline ends. CDR3 loop: CASNQAGSGANVLTF. The CDR3, as DNA: TGCGCCAGCAACCAGGCCGGCTCTGGGGCCAACGTCCTGACTTTC. Variable domain in full (rest from reference TRBV5-1 and TRBJ2-6): KAGVTQTPRYLIKTRGQQVTLSCSPISGHRSVSWYQQTPGQGLQFLFEYFSETQRNKGNFPGRFSGRQFSNSRSEMNVSTLELGDSALYLCASNQAGSGANVLTFGAGSRLTVL.

The V gene is TRBV28, the J gene TRBJ1-2; D not resolved. CDR3 length: 12 amino acids. CDR1 and CDR2 from the germline V gene are MDHEN and SYDVKM. Trimming left V 5 bases short and J 4 bases short, with 8 bases between. This CDR3 reads CASSPKGYGYTF. DNA for the CDR3: TGTGCCAGCAGTCCCAAGGGCTATGGCTACACCTTC.

The CDR3 nucleotides read TGTGCCAGCAGTTTATGGGGGACAGGGGCCTACGAGCAGTACTTC. It specifies CASSLWGTGAYEQYF. J is TRBJ2-7 and V is TRBV27, with 10 bases lining up with TRBD1. Unmatched junction bases numbered 2, after V lost 1 base and J lost 2 bases. CDR1 and CDR2 from the germline V gene are MNHEY and SMNVEV (reference sequence). This CDR3 contains 15 residues.

V usage is TRBV30 and J usage is TRBJ2-3, with TRBD2 as a possible D gene (7 bases). Germline V CDR1 and CDR2: GTSNPN, SVGIG (reference sequence). This CDR3 is built from 14 residues. V lost 4 bases and J lost 2, with 13 bases in between. The CDR3 nucleotides are TGTGCCTGGACCGGGGGGCTGCACACAGATACGCAGTATTTT. Amino acids: CAWTGGLHTDTQYF.

This clone was observed once. V usage is TRBV6-5 and J usage is TRBJ1-2, with D unresolved. CDR1 MNHEY and CDR2 SVGAGI come from the germline V gene. Trimming pared 2 bases from V and 6 bases from J, leaving 13 bases between. The CDR3 length is 14 residues. The CDR3 here is CASSYRPWSDGYTF. In nucleotides, the CDR3 is TGTGCCAGCAGTTACAGGCCTTGGAGCGATGGCTACACCTTC.

The V and J genes are TRBV11-3 and TRBJ2-7, with 7 nucleotides matching TRBD1. The CDR3 loop spans 16 amino acids. The germline gives CDR1 SGHNT, CDR2 YENEEA. V shed 5 bases and J 3 bases; nucleotides not matched to a gene: 13. The CDR3 loop reads CASSQYIGQDRYEQYF. The CDR3 DNA reads as TGTGCCAGCAGCCAATATATCGGACAGGACCGCTACGAGCAGTACTTC. Complete variable domain (other parts from reference TRBV11-3 and TRBJ2-7): EAGVVQSPRYKIIEKKQPVAFWCNPISGHNTLYWYLQNLGQGPELLIRYENEEAVDDSQLPKDRFSAERLKGVDSTLKIQPAELGDSAVYLCASSQYIGQDRYEQYFGPGTRLTVT.

This clone showed up just once. The CDR3 region has the DNA TGCGCCAGCAGCTTGGCCGCCGGGACAGCCGCCTACGAGCAGTACTTC. This gives the protein CASSLAAGTAAYEQYF. V usage is TRBV5-1 and J usage is TRBJ2-7; 7 bases agree with TRBD1. Germline CDR1 reads SGHRS; CDR2 reads YFSETQ. The CDR3 is 16 residues long. V shed 0 bases, J shed 2 bases, and the junction held 8 bases outside the gene matches.

This clone appeared once. The J gene is TRBJ2-3, the V gene TRBV14; no definite D call. The germline V gene encodes CDR1 SGHDN and CDR2 FVKESK. The CDR3 is 13 amino acids. Between the trimmed V and J ends, which lost 0 bases and 7 bases, there was a span of 8 bases. CDR3 region: CASSQDRPNTQYF. The CDR3 DNA is TGTGCCAGCAGCCAAGATCGGCCGAATACGCAGTATTTT.

This clone occurred a few times. The V call is TRBV7-2, the J call TRBJ2-4, with 9 bases that match TRBD1. This CDR3 has 16 amino acids. With 2 bases clipped from V and 4 bases from J, the junction kept 6 bases outside the gene matches. In germline, CDR1 is SGHTA, CDR2 FQGNSA. The CDR3 sequence is CASSLSSGQGKNIQYF. DNA for the CDR3: TGTGCCAGCAGCTTATCATCGGGACAGGGAAAAAACATTCAGTACTTC.

V is TRBV21-1 and J is TRBJ1-3; the table's D call, TRBD1, was not checked against the DNA. TRBV21-1 is reported as a pseudogene. This CDR3 is built from 17 residues. Written as DNA, the CDR3 is TGTGCCAGCAGCAAAGCGGGGACAGCTTGCTCTGGAAACACCATATATTTT. It codes for CASSKAGTACSGNTIYF.

This chain uses TRBV19 with TRBJ2-5, with 10 positions matching TRBD1. The CDR3 contains 14 residues. V shed 5 bases, J shed 5 bases, and the junction held 5 bases outside the gene matches. Germline lookup yields CDR1 LNHDA and CDR2 SQIVND (reference sequence). As DNA, the CDR3 is TGTGCCAGTAGTTCTCGACAGGGGGCCGAGACCCAGTACTTC. Amino acid sequence: CASSSRQGAETQYF. Complete variable domain (other parts from reference TRBV19 and TRBJ2-5): DGGITQSPKYLFRKEGQNVTLSCEQNLNHDAMYWYRQDPGQGLRLIYYSQIVNDFQKGDIAEGYSVSREKKESFPLTVTSAQKNPTAFYLCASSSRQGAETQYFGPGTRLLVL.

V and J are TRBV19 and TRBJ2-1; 8 nucleotides line up with TRBD2. CDR3 length: 14 residues. The germline gives CDR1 LNHDA, CDR2 SQIVND (reference sequence). Trimming removed 11 bases from V and 1 base from J; junction bases left unmatched: 7. CDR3 protein: CASLGGGSYNEQFF. The DNA of the CDR3 is TGTGCCTCCCTGGGCGGGGGGTCCTACAATGAGCAGTTCTTC.

The chain joins TRBV4-2 to TRBJ1-5; tentative D call: TRBD1 (5 bases). Germline loops: CDR1 LGHNA, CDR2 YNFKEQ. The V gene lost 1 base and the J gene lost 5 bases, with 15 bases spanning the gap. CDR3 length equals 16 residues. The CDR3 nucleotides read TGTGCCAGCAGCCAAGTTCTACCAGGGTCGGATCAGCCCCAGCATTTT. Its translation is CASSQVLPGSDQPQHF.